The sequence of this T cell receptor (beta chain) was determined in a study of T cell repertoires in cytomegalovirus infection. Study as a whole: CMV epitopes in the study were HLA-C-restricted (recently identified) and HLA-B-restricted (well studied).

J was trimmed by 0 bases and V by 6 bases; bases with no gene match: 6. CDR3 length equals 15 residues. About this clonotype: Antigen: not known.

TCRdb analysed the reads with MiXCR anew, one entry per CDR3 protein. Counted here are hundreds of thousands of distinct CDR3 sequences, under 45% occurring once; the ten biggest clones make up around two fifths. The input for sequencing was cultured PBMCs, taken from culture after CMV antigen stimulation. The chain has TRBV12-3 or TRBV12-4 and TRBJ2-7; 9 nucleotides align to TRBD2. The sequence derives from a human donor in good health (CMV status not recorded). Some clones in this sample may be carry-over from other donors' samples. CDR3 DNA sequence: TGTGCCAGCAGCTACTTGACTAGCGGCTCCTACGAGCAGTACTTC. It translates to CASSYLTSGSYEQYF.